These T cell receptor beta chains were read from a single sample in a study of blood T cell repertoires in COVID-19. Clones were sequenced by immunoSEQ multiplex PCR, and TCRdb holds only the in-frame ones, with some missing. This table holds about 340,000 clones, 80% to 90% found once. The sample consisted of PBMCs or T cells enriched from blood (not recorded which). The receptors come from a woman between 35 and 50 years old with acute COVID-19. The CDR3 runs from the conserved cysteine through the conserved F or W. A D gene is named only where the DNA matches it firmly. A clone size is listed for some rows: how often the clone was seen (once, few, many), or a class if it is expanded.

j_gene,len,v_gene,d_gene,abundance,CDR3nt,CDR3aa
TRBJ2-2,15,TRBV15,.,once,TGTGCCACCAGCAGAGACAGGACGAACACCGGGGAGCTGTTTTTT,CATSRDRTNTGELFF
TRBJ1-1,13,TRBV6-2/TRBV6-3,.,.,TGTGCCAGCAGCGGACAGCCGAACACTGAAGCTTTCTTT,CASSGQPNTEAFF
TRBJ1-2,17,TRBV7-2,.,.,TGTGCCAGCAGCTTTGAACCTCCGGGGATGGCCCTTCATGGCTACACCTTC,CASSFEPPGMALHGYTF
TRBJ2-1,17,TRBV18,TRBD2,.,TGTGCCAGCTCACCACGGACTAGCGGGACCTCCTACAATGAGCAGTTCTTC,CASSPRTSGTSYNEQFF
TRBJ1-2,13,TRBV12-3/TRBV12-4,TRBD1,.,TGTGCCAGCAGTCGAGGACAGGGTTATGGCTACACCTTC,CASSRGQGYGYTF
TRBJ2-2,15,TRBV6-2/TRBV6-3,TRBD2,.,TGTGCCAGCAGTTACACCCGCGGGGGGTCCGGGGAGCTGTTTTTT,CASSYTRGGSGELFF
TRBJ2-1,16,TRBV27,TRBD1,.,TGTGCCAGCAGTTTTCGGCTCCGGGACAGGGGCAATGAGCAGTTCTTC,CASSFRLRDRGNEQFF
TRBJ1-3,16,TRBV6-1,TRBD1,.,TGTGCCAGCAGTGTAGAAGGGGGCACGGGTGGAAACACCATATATTTT,CASSVEGGTGGNTIYF
TRBJ2-6,20,TRBV18,TRBD1,.,TGTGCCAGCTCACCCTATTTGGACAGGGGGACCCCTTCTGGGGCCAACGTCCTGACTTTC,CASSPYLDRGTPSGANVLTF
TRBJ1-5,16,TRBV6-2/TRBV6-3,.,few,TGTGCCAGCAGTCACGCAAGAGCAGGGGGCAATCAGCCCCAGCATTTT,CASSHARAGGNQPQHF
TRBJ1-2,12,TRBV10-3,TRBD1,.,TGTGCCACTAGGACAGGGGACTATGGCTACACCTTC,CATRTGDYGYTF
TRBJ1-1,13,TRBV9,.,.,TGTGCCAGCAGCGCAGGGTATTTGGAGAAAGCTTTCTTT,CASSAGYLEKAFF
TRBJ2-3,17,TRBV4-2,TRBD2,few,TGTGCCAGCAGCCAAGTCAACCCGGGAGGGCTCACAGATACGCAGTATTTT,CASSQVNPGGLTDTQYF
TRBJ1-5,15,TRBV28,.,.,TGTGCCAGCAGTTTGGGGGGGTGGTATAATCAGCCCCAGCATTTT,CASSLGGWYNQPQHF
TRBJ2-5,18,TRBV4-2,TRBD2,.,TGTGCCAGCAGCCAAGATCTCCCTAGCGGGGGGGCAAAAGAGACCCAGTACTTC,CASSQDLPSGGAKETQYF
TRBJ2-3,20,TRBV5-4,TRBD2,.,TGTGCCAGCAGCTTGGGAGGCCTAGCGGGGGGGCTGCTAAGCACAGATACGCAGTATTTT,CASSLGGLAGGLLSTDTQYF
TRBJ1-2,14,TRBV7-9,.,.,TGTGCCAGCAGCTTCCTCGCGGGGAACTATGGCTACACCTTC,CASSFLAGNYGYTF
TRBJ1-6,12,TRBV15,.,.,TGTGCCACCAGCGCTGATGGCTTGCCCCTCCACTTT,CATSADGLPLHF
TRBJ2-7,18,TRBV7-9,.,.,TGTGCCAGCAGCCCCCCTTTAAGACAGGGAGGAATTTCTGGCGAGCAGTACTTC,CASSPPLRQGGISGEQYF
TRBJ1-5,21,TRBV27,.,.,TGTGCCAGCAGTCCCTCCCCCCTGCCGGGTCTAGGGGTCGAGAGCAATCAGCCCCAGCATTTT,CASSPSPLPGLGVESNQPQHF
TRBJ1-6,14,TRBV3-1/TRBV3-2,.,.,TGTGCCAGCAGCCAAGGGGCTTTAAATTCACCCCTCCACTTT,CASSQGALNSPLHF
TRBJ2-7,15,TRBV4-1,TRBD1,.,TGCGCCAGCAGCCAACCGGGACAGGGCTCCTACGAGCAGTACTTC,CASSQPGQGSYEQYF
TRBJ2-3,18,TRBV4-2,TRBD2,.,TGTGCCAGCAGCCAATCGCATGGGACTAGCGGGAGTCTAGATACGCAGTATTTT,CASSQSHGTSGSLDTQYF
TRBJ1-2,14,TRBV25-1,.,.,TGTGCCAGCTCGTTCCGGGGTGGGAACTATGGCTACACCTTC,CASSFRGGNYGYTF
TRBJ1-5,15,TRBV19,.,few,TGTGCCAGTACCAATCCCGGGAGGGGCAATCAGCCCCAGCATTTT,CASTNPGRGNQPQHF
TRBJ1-2,15,TRBV27,.,.,TGTGCCAGCAGTTTAGCCGGGTTACTCTACTATGGCTACACCTTC,CASSLAGLLYYGYTF
TRBJ2-2,15,TRBV9,TRBD1,.,TGTGCCAGCAGCGTAGAGGGACAGTTAACCGGGGAGCTGTTTTTT,CASSVEGQLTGELFF
TRBJ2-7,15,TRBV7-2,TRBD2,.,TGTGCCAGCAGCTTAAAAGCGGGAGCAAATTACGAGCAGTACTTC,CASSLKAGANYEQYF
TRBJ1-2,16,TRBV4-1,TRBD1,once,TGCGCCAGCAGCCATACCGGGACAGGGAACATATATGGCTACACCTTC,CASSHTGTGNIYGYTF
TRBJ2-7,14,TRBV27,TRBD1,.,TGTGCCAGCAGTGTAGGACAGGGAAACTACGAGCAGTACTTC,CASSVGQGNYEQYF
TRBJ2-2,15,TRBV7-2,.,.,TGTGCCAGCAGCCCCTCCTTGGTCGGGGCCGGGGAGCTGTTTTTT,CASSPSLVGAGELFF
TRBJ1-2,15,TRBV29-1,.,.,TGCAGCGTTGAAGACTCCCACAGGGTTTCTGGTGGCTACACCTTC,CSVEDSHRVSGGYTF
TRBJ2-7,14,TRBV13,TRBD1,.,TGTGCCAGCAGCCTGGACAGGGGGGGCTACGAGCAGTACTTC,CASSLDRGGYEQYF
TRBJ1-1,15,TRBV15,TRBD1,.,TGTGCCACCAGCAGGGACAGGGGGCTCGGCACTGAAGCTTTCTTT,CATSRDRGLGTEAFF
TRBJ2-5,12,TRBV27,TRBD2,.,TGTGCCAGCAAGGCGGGAGGAGGAACCCAGTACTTC,CASKAGGGTQYF
TRBJ2-7,16,TRBV28,TRBD1,.,TGTGCCAGCAGAACCTCCGGGACAGGTCTCTCCTACGAGCAGTACTTC,CASRTSGTGLSYEQYF
TRBJ1-2,13,TRBV18,TRBD1,.,TGTGCCAGCTCACCGGACAGGGGGTATGGCTACACCTTC,CASSPDRGYGYTF
TRBJ2-2,15,TRBV28,.,.,TGTGCCAGCAGTTTTGGTGGGAGTGAAGTCGGGGAGCTGTTTTTT,CASSFGGSEVGELFF
TRBJ2-5,17,TRBV7-2,TRBD2,.,TGTGCCAGCAGCTTAGGAGTGGGAGGGCTCAGCCAAGAGACCCAGTACTTC,CASSLGVGGLSQETQYF
TRBJ2-3,15,TRBV11-2,TRBD1,.,TGTGCCAGCAGCTTTCAGGGGGCAAACACAGATACGCAGTATTTT,CASSFQGANTDTQYF
TRBJ2-3,17,TRBV7-8,.,.,TGTGCCAGCAGCTTAGTTGGCCCGAAACCTAGCACAGATACGCAGTATTTT,CASSLVGPKPSTDTQYF
TRBJ2-2,16,TRBV4-3,TRBD1,few,TGCGCCAGCAGCCAAGATGGGGGACAGGGGACCGGGGAGCTGTTTTTT,CASSQDGGQGTGELFF
TRBJ2-4,12,TRBV27,.,.,TGTGCCAGCCCGGGACTGAAAAACATTCAGTACTTC,CASPGLKNIQYF
TRBJ1-1,12,TRBV29-1,.,.,TGCAGCGTTTCCCAGGGAACCACTGAAGCTTTCTTT,CSVSQGTTEAFF
TRBJ2-5,15,TRBV19,.,.,TGTGCCAGTAGTATGGGGACATTTTACCAAGAGACCCAGTACTTC,CASSMGTFYQETQYF
TRBJ1-5,14,TRBV4-3,.,few,TGCGCCAGCAGCCAAGAGGGGGGGAATCAGCCCCAGCATTTT,CASSQEGGNQPQHF
TRBJ1-6,13,TRBV5-5,TRBD1,.,TGTGCCAGCAGCCCCGAGGGGACAGGACCCCTCCACTTT,CASSPEGTGPLHF